The sequence of this TCR beta chain was determined in a study of T cell changes during pregnancy in multiple sclerosis (dated by TCRdb to between 2019 and 2020). Regarding the research as a whole: The study looked at changes in the T cell repertoire across pregnancy in women with multiple sclerosis.

With respect to this clone: The antigen it recognizes is unknown. Base qualities are not at hand, and no much larger clone is one base apart.

Preparation of the library involved the immunoSEQ multiplex PCR assay. The immuneACCESS repertoire file appears here via TCRdb, limited to in-frame rearrangements. These files lack a portion of the clones; in checked studies, under half of the deficit traces to unresolved V genes, and the cause of the others is not known. The sample records roughly 12,000 clones, 85% to 90% of which are singletons. The ten largest clones represent about 15% of the sample. The receptor comes from a female donor in good health, enrolled as a control in a pregnancy study. This specimen consisted of CD8+ T cells from peripheral blood mononuclear cells, obtained in the second trimester of pregnancy.

Here the CDR3 is given as CASSVAGGGREQFF. Read as DNA, the sequence is TGTGCCAGCAGCGTAGCGGGAGGGGGTAGGGAGCAGTTCTTC. The V and J segments used are TRBV9 and TRBJ2-1, and 8 bases in between align with TRBD2. The germline V gene specifies SGDLS as CDR1 and YYNGEE as CDR2. V ends up 0 bases short and J 10 bases short, with an unmatched junction base count of 6. CDR3 length: 14 amino acids, cysteine to phenylalanine. The read is trimmed to its CDR3 DNA, 42 bases read in frame from base 1.